This T cell receptor beta chain originates from a study of blood T cells in healthy people across ages. As concerns this clonotype: Given a much more abundant clone one base away, this may be a read error.

CDR1 and CDR2 from the germline V gene are DFQATT and SNEGSKA (reference sequence). CDR3 length: 12 residues. With 2 bases removed from V and 11 bases from J, the gap between germline ends came to 13 bases. A sample-barcoded 5' primer and a J-beta primer mix were used in a second PCR of roughly 6 to 11 cycles. Template switching added a 12-random-nucleotide identifier to every cDNA molecule. TCRdb re-analysed the 5' RACE reads in MiXCR, keeping a single row per CDR3 protein. The profile covers around 1.1 million distinct CDR3 sequences, with roughly two fifths appearing a single time and around 13% taken by the ten largest. In terms of origin and age, donors were healthy Caucasian individuals from Russia aged roughly 6 to 100. Per-sample yields of isolated PBMCs were at least 7 million.

The source is a man younger than 35 in good health. The sequenced sample consisted of blood. V and J are TRBV20-1 and TRBJ1-5; D uncertain. This chain's CDR3 is CSARLEGPAQHF. Written as DNA, the CDR3 is TGCAGTGCTAGATTGGAGGGTCCTGCCCAGCATTTT.